This entry concerns a single T cell receptor beta chain. Deletions cut 4 bases from V and 7 bases from J, with 20 bases between. Germline lookup yields CDR1 LNHDA and CDR2 SQIVND (reference sequence). The CDR3 totals 16 residues. These data originate in a study of blood T cell repertoires in COVID-19. Whole-study context: Acute-phase and convalescent COVID-19 samples originated in the United States, Italy and Spain. T cells, B-cell-depleted T cells, or PBMCs supplied cDNA or gDNA.

How the authors handled the data: Reference gene primers were amplified, and this amplification served to estimate nucleated cell counts. Clones were sequenced by immunoSEQ multiplex PCR, and TCRdb holds only the in-frame ones, with some missing. The D gene and trimming were derived from the DNA, and the V and J assignments and clone size from that table. The sample has hundreds of thousands of clones, approximately 84% seen once. This receptor was obtained from a man older than 75 with acute or convalescent COVID-19. Sequencing was performed on peripheral blood. This chain connects TRBV19 to TRBJ2-1, with a possible D match to TRBD1 (7 bases). The CDR3 is CASSTRQGKGLNEQFF. CDR3 bases: TGTGCCAGTAGTACAAGACAGGGAAAGGGACTGAATGAGCAGTTCTTC.